This T cell receptor beta chain was captured in a study of blood T cell repertoires in COVID-19. Repertoires were generated with immunoSEQ multiplex PCR, while TCRdb's copy carries only in-frame clones and drops some. The table shows around 100,000 clones, with about 91% occurring only once. V lost 4 bases and J lost 2, with 11 bases in between. This CDR3 is 15 amino acids long. CDR1 and CDR2 (germline): SGHAT, FQNNGV. V gene TRBV11-2 combines with J gene TRBJ1-4, with a tentative D call TRBD1 (5 bases). The sequence was collected from a human donor in a cohort sampled during active COVID-19. The specimen sequenced was peripheral blood. The CDR3 loop is CASSSPAGTNEKLFF. CDR3 coding DNA: TGTGCCAGCAGCTCTCCCGCAGGGACTAATGAAAAACTGTTTTTT. Full variable domain (missing parts from reference TRBV11-2 and TRBJ1-4): EAGVAQSPRYKIIEKRQSVAFWCNPISGHATLYWYQQILGQGPKLLIQFQNNGVVDDSQLPKDRFSAERLKGVDSTLKIQPAKLEDSAVYLCASSSPAGTNEKLFFGSGTQLSVL.